The next 2 T cell receptor beta chains were all read from a single sample in a study of blood T cell repertoires in COVID-19. Repertoires were generated with immunoSEQ multiplex PCR, while TCRdb's copy carries only in-frame clones and drops some. The top ten hold 4.3% of the sample, which has about 480,000 clones, 75% to 90% seen once. Material: peripheral blood. The source of these receptors is a woman aged 30 to 39 with acute or convalescent COVID-19.

The chain has TRBV2 and TRBJ2-3; 13 bases line up with TRBD2. The V gene's germline CDR1 is SNHLY and CDR2 FYNNEI. Trimming took 5 bases from V and 2 from J; bases not matched to a gene: 10. The CDR3 has 18 amino acids. CDR3 coding DNA: TGTGCCAGCAGTTGGACTAGCGGGGGCCCTAGGAACACAGATACGCAGTATTTT. Amino acids: CASSWTSGGPRNTDTQYF. Supplemented by reference TRBV2 and TRBJ2-3, the full variable domain reads EPEVTQTPSHQVTQMGQEVILRCVPISNHLYFYWYRQILGQKVEFLVSFYNNEISEKSEIFDDQFSVERPDGSNFTLKIRSTKLEDSAMYFCASSWTSGGPRNTDTQYFGPGTRLTVL.

A single count supports this clone. The V and J genes are TRBV7-2 and TRBJ1-2, with no clear D. V lost 1 base, J lost 7 bases, and 10 bases lay in between. The CDR3 runs 13 residues. CDR1 is SGHTA, CDR2 FQGNSA, per germline. In nucleotides, the CDR3 is TGTGCCAGCAGCTTAGTGCAGGCCTCTGGCTACACCTTC. Its protein is CASSLVQASGYTF. The full variable domain, its missing parts supplied by reference TRBV7-2 and TRBJ1-2, is GAGVSQSPSNKVTEKGKDVELRCDPISGHTALYWYRQSLGQGLEFLIYFQGNSAPDKSGLPSDRFSAERTGGSVSTLTIQRTQQEDSAVYLCASSLVQASGYTFGSGTRLTVV.